Listed below are T cell receptor beta chains from one sample, sequenced in a study of cytomegalovirus exposure and HLA in healthy donors. Profiling relied on immunoSEQ multiplex PCR, and the TCRdb table lists in-frame clones only, not all of them. This table has some 160,000 clones, 70% to 85% appearing once. Sequencing was carried out using PBMCs. Receptor source: a woman in her 30s in good health and CMV-seronegative. Each CDR3 is given with its conserved first and last residue. A D gene is named only where the DNA matches it firmly. Clone size is given for some rows only: seen once, a few or many times, or a class if the clone is expanded.

>TRBD2|-|TRBJ2-7|TRBV5-1
TGCGCCAGCAGCTCGTCTTTTGGGCGGGGGGGGTACGAGCAGTACTTC
CASSSSFGRGGYEQYF
>TRBD1|-|TRBJ2-7|TRBV5-1
TGCGCCAGCAGCAACCGACAGGGGCGCGGCGAGCAGTACTTC
CASSNRQGRGEQYF
>-|-|TRBJ2-3|TRBV19
TGTGCCAGTAGTATGGGCAGGGGAACAGATACGCAGTATTTT
CASSMGRGTDTQYF
>TRBD1|-|TRBJ1-6|TRBV10-3
TGTGCCATCAGGGGCAACGAGGGACAGGGCAATTCACCCCTCCACTTT
CAIRGNEGQGNSPLHF
>-|-|TRBJ2-2|TRBV7-9
TGTGCCAGCAGCTTAGGACTTCCGAACACCGGGGAGCTGTTTTTT
CASSLGLPNTGELFF
>-|-|TRBJ1-3|TRBV5-1
TGCGCCAGCAGCTTGGGGGCAGATGGAAACACCATATATTTT
CASSLGADGNTIYF
>TRBD1|few|TRBJ2-1|TRBV15
TGTGCCACCAGCAGAGAAAAGGGCAGGGGGCGATTAGATGAGCAGTTCTTC
CATSREKGRGRLDEQFF
>-|-|TRBJ2-6|TRBV19
TGTGCCAGTAGTATAGTGGGCAGTACCTCTGGGGCCAACGTCCTGACTTTC
CASSIVGSTSGANVLTF
>TRBD2|few|TRBJ2-3|TRBV7-3
TGTGCCAGCAGCACAACGACTAGCGGGGGGCAGTATTTT
CASSTTTSGGQYF
>-|-|TRBJ1-1|TRBV7-9
TGTGCCAGCAGCTTAGGGGGCAGCCGGAACACTGAAGCTTTCTTT
CASSLGGSRNTEAFF
>-|few|TRBJ2-2|TRBV5-1
TGCGCCAGCAGCTTGGCCGAGGCGGGGGAGCTGTTTTTT
CASSLAEAGELFF
>-|-|TRBJ1-2|TRBV30
TGTGCCTGGAGCCCACAGGTGGCCTATGGCTACACCTTC
CAWSPQVAYGYTF
>TRBD2|-|TRBJ2-7|TRBV9
TGTGCCAGCAGCGTCTCAAGCGGGAGCTACGAGCAGTACTTC
CASSVSSGSYEQYF
>TRBD2|-|TRBJ2-7|TRBV4-1
TGCGCCAGCAGCCAATACAATCTCGGGACTAGTGGGAGGGTATACGAGCAGTACTTC
CASSQYNLGTSGRVYEQYF
>TRBD1|-|TRBJ2-2|TRBV13
TGTGCCAGCAGACCCGACAGGGACACCGGGGAGCTGTTTTTT
CASRPDRDTGELFF
>TRBD2|-|TRBJ2-3|TRBV13
TGTGCCAGCAGCACAAGTCCCGGGACTAGCGTGGACACAGATACGCAGTATTTT
CASSTSPGTSVDTDTQYF
>-|-|TRBJ2-7|TRBV2
TGTGCCAGCAATCTCCAGATCCTCTACGAGCAGTACTTC
CASNLQILYEQYF
>-|-|TRBJ1-4|TRBV5-6
TGTGCCAGCAGCTTGGGCGGTAACAATGAAAAACTGTTTTTT
CASSLGGNNEKLFF
>TRBD1|-|TRBJ1-4|TRBV10-3
TGTGCCACGGGGACAGGCGGTGGGGTTAATGAAAAACTGTTTTTT
CATGTGGGVNEKLFF
>-|-|TRBJ2-7|TRBV6-1
TGTGCCAGCAATCCCAGGCTCAGGGACTACGAGCAGTACTTC
CASNPRLRDYEQYF
>-|-|TRBJ2-7|TRBV28
TGTGCCAGCAGTTTATCCACTTACGAGCAGTACTTC
CASSLSTYEQYF
>-|once|TRBJ1-2|TRBV6-4
TGTGCCAGCAGTGCTTTCGGACATGAAAACTATGGCTACACCTTC
CASSAFGHENYGYTF